This TCR beta chain originates from a study of blood T cell repertoires in COVID-19. Background on the study: Collection of acute and convalescent COVID-19 samples took place in the United States, Italy and Spain. T cells, B-cell-depleted T cells, or PBMCs provided the cDNA or gDNA that served as material.

V was pared by 3 bases and J by 3 bases, with 12 bases between. In germline, CDR1 is KGHSH, CDR2 LQKENI. The length of the CDR3 is 14 residues. In regard to this clone: The sample holds other DNA sequences that translate to the same CDR3.

Authors' processing steps: By means of reference gene primer amplification, nucleated cell counts were estimated. Profiling relied on immunoSEQ multiplex PCR, and the TCRdb table lists in-frame clones only, not all of them. V, J and clone size are taken as reported in that table, and D and trimming were inferred from the DNA itself. This sample has under 250,000 clones, with over 75% found just once. The TCR comes from a woman older than 75 with acute or convalescent COVID-19. The chain carries TRBV18 and TRBJ2-7, with a possible D match to TRBD1 (6 bases). The material sequenced was peripheral blood. Here the CDR3 reads CASSPRDTSYEQYF. In DNA, the CDR3 is TGTGCCAGCTCACCCCGGGACACAAGCTACGAGCAGTACTTC.